Following are 17 T cell receptor beta chains from one sample sequenced in a study of T cell responses to AZD1222 COVID-19 vaccine. Generated by immunoSEQ multiplex PCR, the TCRdb table keeps only in-frame clones and is missing some. The sample holds about 200,000 clones, 91% seen once. Specimen: peripheral blood, collected 28 days after the second AZD1222 dose. The origin of the receptors is an adult who received the AZD1222 COVID-19 vaccine.

The chain employs TRBV28 and TRBJ2-7; D might be TRBD2 (5 bases). Looked up from germline, CDR1 is MDHEN and CDR2 is SYDVKM. There are 13 residues in the CDR3. The V end lost 8 bases, the J end lost 3 bases, and 14 bases lay between the germline ends. In nucleotides, the CDR3 is TGTGCCAGCTCGGACGGGGTAAACTACGAGCAGTACTTC. This encodes CASSDGVNYEQYF.

This rearrangement joins TRBV3-1 (or the pseudogene TRBV3-2) to TRBJ2-7; perhaps TRBD2 as D (6 bases). Deletions cut 3 bases from V and 7 bases from J, with 16 bases between. This CDR3 has 14 residues. Germline V CDR1 and CDR2: LGHDT, YNNKEL (reference sequence). DNA for the CDR3: TGTGCCAGCAGCCAGAACGGAGGGGCGGGGGAGCAGTACTTC. Translated: CASSQNGGAGEQYF.

The rearrangement links TRBV28 to TRBJ2-7, with D uncertain. The CDR3 totals 15 residues. Germline V gene sequence: CDR1 MDHEN, CDR2 SYDVKM. Trimming took 8 bases from V and 7 from J, leaving 24 bases between them. CDR3 DNA sequence: TGTGCCAGCGGTGGGCATTGGACGAGTGCTGGGGAGCAGTACTTC. It translates to CASGGHWTSAGEQYF.

The genes are TRBV7-9 and TRBJ1-2; D is ambiguous. Trimming removed 5 bases from V and 6 bases from J, with 13 bases in between. In germline, CDR1 is SEHNR, CDR2 FQNEAQ (reference sequence). This CDR3 comprises 13 residues. For the CDR3, the DNA is TGTGCCAGCAGCATCGTTGGTCGCGATGGCTACACCTTC. Encoded protein: CASSIVGRDGYTF. The whole variable domain, remainder taken from reference TRBV7-9 and TRBJ1-2, is DTGVSQNPRHKITKRGQNVTFRCDPISEHNRLYWYRQTLGQGPEFLTYFQNEAQLEKSRLLSDRFSAERPKGSFSTLEIQRTEQGDSAMYLCASSIVGRDGYTFGSGTRLTVV.

The genes are TRBV7-2 and TRBJ2-1; D gene uncertain. Germline V lookup: CDR1 SGHTA, CDR2 FQGNSA. The CDR3 length is 14 residues. The V end lost 0 bases, the J end lost 2 bases, and 5 bases lay between the germline ends. DNA for the CDR3: TGTGCCAGCAGCTTAGCAATTACCTACAATGAGCAGTTCTTC. Encoded protein: CASSLAITYNEQFF.

The chain has TRBV4-3 and TRBJ2-1; D gene uncertain. Germline assignment: CDR1 LGHNA and CDR2 YSLEER. V dropped 1 base and J dropped 2 bases, with 6 bases sitting between them. CDR3 size: 14 residues. The CDR3 protein is CASSQVDTYNEQFF. Written as DNA, the CDR3 is TGCGCCAGCAGCCAAGTTGACACCTACAATGAGCAGTTCTTC.

The V and J genes are TRBV9 and TRBJ2-3, with TRBD2 identical over 7 bases. V gave up 7 bases and J gave up 6 bases; unmatched junction bases: 2. This CDR3 has 11 residues. The V gene's germline CDR1 is SGDLS and CDR2 YYNGEE. The CDR3 is CASGREDTQYF. CDR3 DNA: TGTGCCAGCGGGCGGGAGGATACGCAGTATTTT. Using reference TRBV9 and TRBJ2-3 for the parts outside the CDR3, the full variable domain is DSGVTQTPKHLITATGQRVTLRCSPRSGDLSVYWYQQSLDQGLQFLIQYYNGEERAKGNILERFSAQQFPDLHSELNLSSLELGDSALYFCASGREDTQYFGPGTRLTVL.

The chain carries TRBV9 and TRBJ1-3; perhaps TRBD1 as D (5 bases). The CDR3 length is 13 residues. The V and J ends lost 5 bases and 2 bases respectively, with 8 bases between them. Germline V lookup: CDR1 SGDLS, CDR2 YYNGEE. CDR3 nucleotide sequence: TGTGCCAGCAGAGAACAGGCTGGAAACACCATATATTTT. Its protein product is CASREQAGNTIYF.

Written as DNA, the CDR3 is TGTGCCTGGCGAACCGGGAACAATTCACCCCTCCACTTT. Its protein product is CAWRTGNNSPLHF. The gene calls are TRBV30 and TRBJ1-6; D not certain. Germline-derived CDR1 and CDR2 are GTSNPN and SVGIG (reference sequence). V shed 5 bases and J shed 7 bases, with 12 bases lying between them. The CDR3 consists of 13 residues.

The chain carries TRBV28 and TRBJ2-1; TRBD2 matches at 12 bases. Germline CDR1 MDHEN, CDR2 SYDVKM. V was pared by 7 bases and J by 2 bases, with 9 bases of the junction left unmatched. The CDR3 runs 17 residues. CDR3 sequence (DNA): TGTGCCAGCACGGGGACTAGCGGGCGCTATCCCTACAATGAGCAGTTCTTC. It translates to CASTGTSGRYPYNEQFF.

The J gene is TRBJ2-1, the V gene TRBV7-2; TRBD2 matches 8 bases. The CDR3 has 15 residues. Trimming removed 2 bases from V and 3 bases from J; junction bases left unmatched: 3. Germline V CDR1 and CDR2: SGHTA, FQGNSA. CDR3 sequence (DNA): TGTGCCAGCAGCTTACTGGCGGGAGGCTACAATGAGCAGTTCTTC. Its translation is CASSLLAGGYNEQFF.

The chain joins TRBV18 to TRBJ2-7; D possibly corresponds to TRBD2 (5 bases). This CDR3 has 11 amino acids. V lost 8 bases, J lost 0 bases, and 5 bases lay in between. Germline V CDR1 and CDR2: KGHSH, LQKENI. The CDR3 coding sequence is TGTGCCAGCACTAGCTCCTACGAGCAGTACTTC. This codes for CASTSSYEQYF.

This clone was picked up one time. The chain joins TRBV9 to TRBJ1-2, with D possibly TRBD1 on 5 matching bases. This CDR3 spans 13 amino acids. The ends were cut back, 2 bases at V and 4 bases at J, with 9 bases in the middle. Germline V CDR1 and CDR2: SGDLS, YYNGEE. The CDR3 region has the DNA TGTGCCAGCAGCGTCCCGGGGGGCTATGGCTACACCTTC. Protein sequence: CASSVPGGYGYTF.

This chain uses TRBV7-8 with TRBJ1-4; maybe TRBD1 (6 bases). Germline V CDR1 and CDR2: SGHVS, FQNEAQ. V dropped 8 bases and J dropped 8 bases, with 18 bases sitting between them. The CDR3 sequence is 14 residues long. The CDR3 protein is CASGTQGRTEKLFF. CDR3 bases: TGTGCCAGCGGGACCCAGGGGAGGACGGAAAAACTGTTTTTT.

This sequence joins TRBV21-1 and TRBJ1-2; the D call in the table, TRBD1, was not verified against the DNA. TRBV21-1 is annotated as a pseudogene. The length of the CDR3 is 14 residues. As DNA, the CDR3 is TGTGCCAGCAACCTGGACAGAGCTAACTATGGCTACACCTTC. Amino acids: CASNLDRANYGYTF.

The CDR3 coding sequence is TGTGCCAGCAGCTTGGCAGGGTTCAACATTCAGTACTTC. Amino acids: CASSLAGFNIQYF. The chain carries TRBV7-2 and TRBJ2-4, with D maybe TRBD1 (5 bases). There are 13 residues in the CDR3. Germline CDR1 reads SGHTA; CDR2 reads FQGNSA. Trimming left V 3 bases short and J 7 bases short, with 10 bases between.

The chain carries TRBV28 and TRBJ1-2; D is ambiguous. V was trimmed by 10 bases and J by 6 bases, leaving 18 bases between them. CDR1 and CDR2 (germline): MDHEN, SYDVKM. CDR3 size: 13 residues. CDR3 residues: CATLGQVGHGYTF. The CDR3 DNA is TGTGCCACCCTTGGGCAGGTGGGTCATGGCTACACCTTC.